One and the same sample provided the 21 T cell receptor beta chains below, sequenced in a study of shared clonotypes between healthy human individuals. Assay used: immunoSEQ multiplex PCR; TCRdb lists only in-frame clones, some missing. The sample consists of a few million clones, 85% to 95% of them appearing once. The source material was naive CD4+ T cells from PBMCs. As to subset: CD45RA+ positively selected. The receptors were sampled from a man between 18 and 35 years old in good health. Some clones in this sample may be carry-over from other donors' samples.

V and J are TRBV5-4 and TRBJ2-1; D gene unclear. V lost 1 base to trimming and J lost 4 bases, with 6 bases between them. The CDR3 loop spans 13 amino acids. CDR1 is SGHNT and CDR2 is YYREEE in the germline V gene (reference sequence). CDR3 region: CASSLTKYNEQFF. CDR3 nucleotides: TGTGCCAGCAGCTTGACTAAATACAATGAGCAGTTCTTC.

This chain uses TRBV7-9 with TRBJ2-2; weak D call: TRBD2 (6 bases). The germline gives CDR1 SEHNR, CDR2 FQNEAQ (reference sequence). This CDR3 has 15 amino acids. The ends were cut back, 2 bases at V and 7 bases at J, with 14 bases in the middle. In DNA form, the CDR3 reads TGTGCCAGCAGCTTACTCAGGCTAGCGATCGGGGAGCTGTTTTTT. Amino acids: CASSLLRLAIGELFF.

The chain is built from TRBV7-9 and TRBJ1-2; TRBD1 matches 8 bases. Germline CDR1 and CDR2: SEHNR and FQNEAQ (reference sequence). This CDR3 region has 14 residues. V was pared by 5 bases and J by 2 bases, with 4 bases of the junction left unmatched. CDR3 sequence reads: CASSKQGGNYGYTF. The CDR3 DNA reads TGTGCCAGCAGCAAACAGGGGGGGAACTATGGCTACACCTTC.

The rearrangement uses TRBV4-2 and TRBJ1-2; 7 positions match TRBD1. V shed 2 bases, J shed 2 bases, and the junction held 17 bases outside the gene matches. The V gene's germline CDR1 is LGHNA and CDR2 YNFKEQ. The CDR3 runs 19 residues. In DNA, the CDR3 is TGTGCCAGCAGCCAACAGATCGCCACTAACAGGGGCGGGAACTATGGCTACACCTTC. This encodes CASSQQIATNRGGNYGYTF.

This chain joins TRBV9 and TRBJ2-1; D possibly corresponds to TRBD1 (5 bases). V was trimmed by 4 bases and J by 2 bases, leaving 10 bases between them. In germline, CDR1 is SGDLS, CDR2 YYNGEE. CDR3 length: 14 amino acids. CDR3 nucleotides: TGTGCCAGCAGCTTGTCGACAGCCTACAATGAGCAGTTCTTC. Its protein is CASSLSTAYNEQFF.

The chain has TRBV7-2 and TRBJ2-7; D possibly corresponds to TRBD2 (5 bases). This CDR3 spans 14 amino acids. V was cut by 5 bases and J by 3 bases, with 14 bases left in between. CDR1 and CDR2 from the germline V gene are SGHTA and FQGNSA. CDR3 in amino acids: CASSPVRESYEQYF. For the CDR3, the DNA is TGTGCCAGCAGCCCAGTCCGGGAAAGCTACGAGCAGTACTTC.

The count of this clone is one. The V and J genes are TRBV28 and TRBJ2-7; 8 nucleotides match TRBD1. V lost 7 bases, J lost 1 base, and 3 bases stayed unmatched. The CDR3 spans 13 residues. CDR1 and CDR2 from the germline V gene are MDHEN and SYDVKM. The CDR3 region has the DNA TGTGCCAGCATGGGACAGGTGTCCTACGAGCAGTACTTC. It encodes CASMGQVSYEQYF.

The DNA of the CDR3 is TGTGCCAGCGTAGCGGGAGGCAATGAGCAGTTCTTC. Translating gives CASVAGGNEQFF. The chain carries TRBV2 and TRBJ2-1; 10 bases align to TRBD2. Trimming at V came to 8 bases and at J to 6 bases, leaving 1 base not matched to a gene. The CDR3 is 12 amino acids. Per the germline V gene, CDR1 is SNHLY and CDR2 is FYNNEI.

In this sample, this clone turned up once. This chain links TRBV11-2 with TRBJ1-2; D gene ambiguous. The CDR3 consists of 12 residues. Germline CDR1 reads SGHAT; CDR2 reads FQNNGV. V was cut by 3 bases and J by 5 bases, with 7 bases left in between. The CDR3 loop is CASSFDTYGYTF. The CDR3 DNA reads TGTGCCAGCAGCTTCGACACTTATGGCTACACCTTC. Full variable domain (outside the CDR3, taken from reference TRBV11-2 and TRBJ1-2): EAGVAQSPRYKIIEKRQSVAFWCNPISGHATLYWYQQILGQGPKLLIQFQNNGVVDDSQLPKDRFSAERLKGVDSTLKIQPAKLEDSAVYLCASSFDTYGYTFGSGTRLTVV.

Written as DNA, the CDR3 is TGTGCCAGCAGTCGACTAGCGGCGAACACCGGGGAGCTGTTTTTT. Translating it yields CASSRLAANTGELFF. The chain recombines TRBV7-9 with TRBJ2-2, with 9 bases identical to TRBD2. The CDR3 covers 15 residues. J gave up 0 bases and V 6 bases, and 2 bases lay outside the gene matches. The germline V gene encodes CDR1 SEHNR and CDR2 FQNEAQ (reference sequence).

The V and J genes are TRBV7-6 and TRBJ2-3, with 9 bases fitting TRBD1. CDR1 and CDR2 from the germline V gene are SGHVS and FNYEAQ. The CDR3 has 16 amino acids. The V segment lost 5 bases and the J segment 2 bases; nucleotides outside the gene matches: 8. The CDR3 loop is CASSRQGEPPTDTQYF. CDR3 nucleotide sequence: TGTGCCAGCAGCAGACAGGGGGAACCCCCCACAGATACGCAGTATTTT.

Concerning this clone itself: Other DNA sequences in the sample encode the same CDR3. This rearrangement joins TRBV4-3 to TRBJ2-5, with a possible D match to TRBD2 (6 bases). This CDR3 is 14 amino acids long. Germline CDR1 is LGHNA and CDR2 is YSLEER. V was shortened by 1 base and J by 2 bases, with 8 bases between the two germline ends. The DNA of the CDR3 is TGCGCCAGCAGCCAAGTGGGGGGTCAAGAGACCCAGTACTTC. Its protein is CASSQVGGQETQYF.

The chain is built from TRBV5-1 and TRBJ2-1; the D gene is possibly TRBD2 (6 bases). Germline values: CDR1 SGHRS, CDR2 YFSETQ. Deletions cut 0 bases from V and 6 bases from J, with 13 bases between. The CDR3 is made up of 15 amino acids. The CDR3 nucleotides read TGCGCCAGCAGCTTGGGGAGGGCGCTGGGCAATGAGCAGTTCTTC. Translating it yields CASSLGRALGNEQFF.

This chain connects TRBV6-5 to TRBJ2-2; the match to TRBD1 covers 9 bases. The CDR3 length is 15 residues. CDR1 and CDR2 from the germline V gene are MNHEY and SVGAGI. V dropped 5 bases and J dropped 6; count of bases not matched to a gene: 7. The CDR3 loop is CASSTQGALPGELFF. CDR3 in DNA: TGTGCCAGCAGTACACAGGGGGCGCTCCCCGGGGAGCTGTTTTTT.

The chain carries TRBV18 and TRBJ2-5; D possibly corresponds to TRBD1 (5 bases). There are 14 residues in the CDR3. CDR1 is KGHSH and CDR2 is LQKENI in the germline V gene. Trimming removed 5 bases from V and 4 bases from J, with 14 bases in between. CDR3 sequence (DNA): TGTGCCAGCTCATCTCCCGGACAAAGAGAGACCCAGTACTTC. Translated, it gives CASSSPGQRETQYF.

The rearrangement uses TRBV28 and TRBJ1-1; D is perhaps TRBD1 (5 bases). The germline V and J ends were trimmed by 3 bases and 1 base, with 15 bases remaining between them. From germline, CDR1 is MDHEN and CDR2 SYDVKM. The CDR3 length is 16 residues. The CDR3: CASSLVGGSGNTEAFF. The CDR3 DNA follows: TGTGCCAGCAGTTTGGTTGGGGGATCGGGGAACACTGAAGCTTTCTTT.

This clone was detected once. The chain has TRBV5-1 and TRBJ1-1; D ambiguous. From germline, CDR1 is SGHRS and CDR2 YFSETQ. The CDR3 has 14 amino acids. Trimming pared 3 bases from V and 4 bases from J, leaving 13 bases between. CDR3 DNA: TGCGCCAGCAGCTGGAGGACTCCGGGCACTGAAGCTTTCTTT. Encoded protein: CASSWRTPGTEAFF.

CDR3 sequence (DNA): TGTGCCAGCTCACAAAGGACTAGCGGGGATTACAATGAGCAGTTCTTC. It codes for CASSQRTSGDYNEQFF. V usage is TRBV18 and J usage is TRBJ2-1; 12 bases fit TRBD2. Germline values: CDR1 KGHSH, CDR2 LQKENI. The CDR3 is 16 amino acids. V gave up 4 bases and J gave up 4 bases; unmatched junction bases: 5. Full variable domain (missing parts from reference TRBV18 and TRBJ2-1): NAGVMQNPRHLVRRRGQEARLRCSPMKGHSHVYWYRQLPEEGLKFMVYLQKENIIDESGMPKERFSAEFPKEGPSILRIQQVVRGDSAAYFCASSQRTSGDYNEQFFGPGTRLTVL.

The chain combines TRBV5-6 with TRBJ2-5; no clear D gene. The germline gives CDR1 SGHDT, CDR2 YYEEEE. The CDR3 runs to 14 residues. Trimming took off 4 bases at V and 5 bases at J, with 15 bases between the two ends. This chain's CDR3 is CASSRASPMETQYF. As DNA, the CDR3 is TGTGCCAGCAGCAGGGCGTCGCCCATGGAGACCCAGTACTTC. Using reference TRBV5-6 and TRBJ2-5 for the parts outside the CDR3, the full variable domain is DAGVTQSPTHLIKTRGQQVTLRCSPKSGHDTVSWYQQALGQGPQFIFQYYEEEERQRGNFPDRFSGHQFPNYSSELNVNALLLGDSALYLCASSRASPMETQYFGPGTRLLVL.

This clone is a singleton in its sample. The rearrangement joins TRBV11-2 to TRBJ2-3; 7 bases are shared with TRBD2. The V and J ends lost 5 bases and 5 bases, in that order; junction bases with no gene match: 10. Germline CDR1 is SGHAT and CDR2 is FQNNGV. The CDR3 has 15 residues. The CDR3 DNA sequence: TGTGCCAGCAGCCGCGAAGCGGGATATGAAGATACGCAGTATTTT. This translates into CASSREAGYEDTQYF.

The chain links TRBV11-2 to TRBJ1-5, with 8 bases identical to TRBD1. V shed 5 bases, J shed 1 base, and the junction held 10 bases outside the gene matches. Germline lookup yields CDR1 SGHAT and CDR2 FQNNGV. The CDR3 runs to 17 residues. As DNA, the CDR3 is TGTGCCAGCAGCCTCGGACAGGGCCGGCTGAGCAATCAGCCCCAGCATTTT. It specifies CASSLGQGRLSNQPQHF.